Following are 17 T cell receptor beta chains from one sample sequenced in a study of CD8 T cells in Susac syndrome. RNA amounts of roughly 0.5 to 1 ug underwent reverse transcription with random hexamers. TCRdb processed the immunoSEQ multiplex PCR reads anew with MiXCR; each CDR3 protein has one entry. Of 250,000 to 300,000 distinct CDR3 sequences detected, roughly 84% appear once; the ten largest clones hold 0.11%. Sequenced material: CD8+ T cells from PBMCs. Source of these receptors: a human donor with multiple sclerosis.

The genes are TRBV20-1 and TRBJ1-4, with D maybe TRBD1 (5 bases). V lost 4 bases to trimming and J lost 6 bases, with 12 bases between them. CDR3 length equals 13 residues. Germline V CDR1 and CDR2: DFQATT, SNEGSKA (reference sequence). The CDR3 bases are TGCAGTGCTATACAGCAGGGTGATGAAAAACTGTTTTTT. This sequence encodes CSAIQQGDEKLFF.

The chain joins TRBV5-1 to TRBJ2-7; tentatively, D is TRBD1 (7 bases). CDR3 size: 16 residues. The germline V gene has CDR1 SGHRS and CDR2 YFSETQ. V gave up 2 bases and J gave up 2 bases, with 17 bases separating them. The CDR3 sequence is CASSFGGGGFTYEQYF. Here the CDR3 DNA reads TGCGCCAGCAGCTTTGGAGGGGGCGGCTTCACCTACGAGCAGTACTTC.

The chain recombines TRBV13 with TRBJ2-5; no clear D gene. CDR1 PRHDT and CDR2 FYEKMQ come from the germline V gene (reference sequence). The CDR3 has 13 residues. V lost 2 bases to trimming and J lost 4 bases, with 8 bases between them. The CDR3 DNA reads TGTGCCAGCAGCTTATTTTCGGGAGAGACCCAGTACTTC. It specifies CASSLFSGETQYF.

CDR3 in amino acids: CASSFGSFYNEQFF. In DNA, the CDR3 is TGTGCCAGCAGTTTTGGCAGTTTTTACAATGAGCAGTTCTTC. This rearrangement joins TRBV27 to TRBJ2-1; D not certain. This CDR3 region has 14 residues. V was trimmed by 3 bases and J by 4 bases, leaving 10 bases between them. Per germline, CDR1 MNHEY and CDR2 SMNVEV (reference sequence).

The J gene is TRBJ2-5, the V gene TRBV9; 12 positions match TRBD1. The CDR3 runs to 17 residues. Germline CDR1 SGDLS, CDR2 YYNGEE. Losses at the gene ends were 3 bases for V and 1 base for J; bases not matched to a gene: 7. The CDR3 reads CASSAKGTGGFQETQYF. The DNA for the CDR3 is TGTGCCAGCAGCGCGAAGGGGACAGGGGGCTTCCAAGAGACCCAGTACTTC.

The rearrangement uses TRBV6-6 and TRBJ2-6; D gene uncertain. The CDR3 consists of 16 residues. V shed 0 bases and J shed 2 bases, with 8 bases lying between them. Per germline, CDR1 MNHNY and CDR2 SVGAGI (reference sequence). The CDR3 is CASSYSEVAGANVLTF. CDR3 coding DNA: TGTGCCAGCAGTTACTCCGAGGTAGCTGGGGCCAACGTCCTGACTTTC.

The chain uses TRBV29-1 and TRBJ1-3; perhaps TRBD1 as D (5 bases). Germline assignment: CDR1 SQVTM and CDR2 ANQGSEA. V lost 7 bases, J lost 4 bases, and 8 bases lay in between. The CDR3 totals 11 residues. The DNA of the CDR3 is TGCAGCGCCTGGGGGGGAAACACCATATATTTT. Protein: CSAWGGNTIYF.

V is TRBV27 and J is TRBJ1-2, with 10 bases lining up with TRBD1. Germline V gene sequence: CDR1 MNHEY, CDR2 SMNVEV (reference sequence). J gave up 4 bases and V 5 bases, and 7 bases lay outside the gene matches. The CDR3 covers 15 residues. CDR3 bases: TGTGCCAGCAGTCCCGGGACAGGGGCTGGCTATGGCTACACCTTC. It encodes CASSPGTGAGYGYTF.

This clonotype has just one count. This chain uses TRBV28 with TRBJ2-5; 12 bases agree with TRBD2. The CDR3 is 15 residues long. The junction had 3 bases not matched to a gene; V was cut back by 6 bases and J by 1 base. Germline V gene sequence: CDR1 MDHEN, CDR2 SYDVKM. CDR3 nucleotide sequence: TGTGCCAGCAGACTAGCGGGAGGCCTCCAAGAGACCCAGTACTTC. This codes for CASRLAGGLQETQYF.

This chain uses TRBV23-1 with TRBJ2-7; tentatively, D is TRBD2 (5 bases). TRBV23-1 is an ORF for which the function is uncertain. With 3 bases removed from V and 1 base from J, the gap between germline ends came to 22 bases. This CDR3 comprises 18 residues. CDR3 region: CASSQSLGEPIISYEQYF. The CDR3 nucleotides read TGCGCCAGCAGTCAGTCCTTGGGAGAACCCATTATATCCTACGAGCAGTACTTC.

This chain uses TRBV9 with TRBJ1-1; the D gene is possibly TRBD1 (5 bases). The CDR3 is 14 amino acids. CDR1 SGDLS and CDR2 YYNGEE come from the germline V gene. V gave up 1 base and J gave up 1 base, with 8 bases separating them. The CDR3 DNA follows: TGTGCCAGCAGCGTACGGACATCGAACACTGAAGCTTTCTTT. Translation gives CASSVRTSNTEAFF.

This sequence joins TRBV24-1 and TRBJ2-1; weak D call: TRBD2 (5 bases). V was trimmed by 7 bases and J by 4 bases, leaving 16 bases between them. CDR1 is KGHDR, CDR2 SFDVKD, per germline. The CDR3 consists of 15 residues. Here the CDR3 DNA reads TGTGCCACCAGCCAGTCCACTAGAAATTACAATGAGCAGTTCTTC. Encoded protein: CATSQSTRNYNEQFF.

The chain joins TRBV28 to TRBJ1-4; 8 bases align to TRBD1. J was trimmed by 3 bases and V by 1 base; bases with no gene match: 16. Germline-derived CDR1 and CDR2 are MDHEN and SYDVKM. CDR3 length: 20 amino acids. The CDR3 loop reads CASSLSVETGEGQANEKLFF. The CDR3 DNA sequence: TGTGCCAGCAGTTTATCAGTGGAGACAGGGGAGGGCCAGGCTAATGAAAAACTGTTTTTT.

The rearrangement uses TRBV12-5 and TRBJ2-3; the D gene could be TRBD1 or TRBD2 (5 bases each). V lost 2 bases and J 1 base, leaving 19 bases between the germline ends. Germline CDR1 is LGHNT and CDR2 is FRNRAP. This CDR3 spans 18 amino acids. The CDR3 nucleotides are TGTGCTAGTGGTTTGCCCCGAGGGACCCCAGTAGGCACAGATACGCAGTATTTT. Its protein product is CASGLPRGTPVGTDTQYF.

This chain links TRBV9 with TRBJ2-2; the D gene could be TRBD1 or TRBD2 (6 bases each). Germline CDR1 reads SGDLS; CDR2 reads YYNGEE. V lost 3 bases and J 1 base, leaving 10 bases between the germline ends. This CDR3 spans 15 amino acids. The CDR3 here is CASSGGTLNTGELFF. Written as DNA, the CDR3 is TGTGCCAGCAGCGGCGGGACACTGAACACCGGGGAGCTGTTTTTT.

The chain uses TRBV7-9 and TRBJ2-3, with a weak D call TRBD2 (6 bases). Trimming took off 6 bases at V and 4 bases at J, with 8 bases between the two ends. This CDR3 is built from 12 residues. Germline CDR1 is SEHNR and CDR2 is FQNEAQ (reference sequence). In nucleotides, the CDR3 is TGTGCCAGCAGAACGGGAGCAGATACGCAGTATTTT. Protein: CASRTGADTQYF.

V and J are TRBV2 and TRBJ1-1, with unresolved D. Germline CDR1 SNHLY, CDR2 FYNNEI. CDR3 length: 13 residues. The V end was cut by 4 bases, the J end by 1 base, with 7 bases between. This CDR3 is CASSVSPNTEAFF. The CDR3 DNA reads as TGTGCCAGCAGTGTCAGCCCGAACACTGAAGCTTTCTTT. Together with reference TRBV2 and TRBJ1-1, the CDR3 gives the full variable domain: EPEVTQTPSHQVTQMGQEVILRCVPISNHLYFYWYRQILGQKVEFLVSFYNNEISEKSEIFDDQFSVERPDGSNFTLKIRSTKLEDSAMYFCASSVSPNTEAFFGQGTRLTVV.